The 14 T cell receptor beta chains listed next were all sequenced from one sample in a study of OX40 agonist ivuxolimab in advanced cancers. The repertoire was sequenced with immunoSEQ multiplex PCR; TCRdb's copy has only in-frame clones and lacks some. The sample contains tens of thousands of clones, roughly 84% of which appear only once. This sample comprised CD4+ or CD8+ T cells sorted from blood, obtained in a trial of the OX40 agonist ivuxolimab. The receptors derive from an adult with an advanced solid tumor such as melanoma, head and neck, liver or kidney cancer.

The V and J genes are TRBV4-3 and TRBJ2-7; TRBD1 matches at 10 bases. Germline V gene data show CDR1 as LGHNA and CDR2 as YSLEER. CDR3 length: 15 residues. V was pared by 0 bases and J by 4 bases, with 3 bases of the junction left unmatched. For the CDR3, the DNA is TGCGCCAGCAGCCAAGAGGACAGGGGGTTGTACGAGCAGTACTTC. Translating gives CASSQEDRGLYEQYF.

The genes are TRBV27 and TRBJ2-1; no clear D gene. From germline, CDR1 is MNHEY and CDR2 SMNVEV (reference sequence). Trimming removed 1 base from V and 8 bases from J, with 18 bases in between. This CDR3 contains 16 residues. The CDR3 nucleotides read TGTGCCAGCAGTTTATTAAGTGAGGCGGTGTGGTATGAGCAGTTCTTC. Its translation is CASSLLSEAVWYEQFF.

This chain joins TRBV19 and TRBJ2-5, with 7 bases matching TRBD1. V dropped 1 base and J dropped 5; count of bases not matched to a gene: 7. Looked up from germline, CDR1 is LNHDA and CDR2 is SQIVND (reference sequence). This CDR3 contains 15 residues. In DNA, the CDR3 is TGTGCCAGTAGTATAGGAACACAGGGGTGGGAGACCCAGTACTTC. As protein: CASSIGTQGWETQYF.

V is TRBV6-1 and J is TRBJ2-3; 8 bases line up with TRBD2. V trimming: 5 bases; J trimming: 4 bases; junction bases outside the gene matches: 5. The CDR3 runs 14 residues. The germline V gene has CDR1 MNHNS and CDR2 SASEGT. CDR3 sequence reads: CASSRIAGSDTQYF. The CDR3 region has the DNA TGTGCCAGCAGTAGAATAGCGGGATCAGATACGCAGTATTTT.

The chain has TRBV7-7 and TRBJ2-1, with D possibly TRBD2 on 6 matching bases. V dropped 1 base and J dropped 6 bases, with 13 bases sitting between them. Looked up from germline, CDR1 is SSHAT and CDR2 is FNYEAQ (reference sequence). The CDR3 contains 15 residues. The DNA for the CDR3 is TGTGCCAGCAGCTTAGGGGAGTGGGGGGTCAATGAGCAGTTCTTC. This sequence encodes CASSLGEWGVNEQFF.

The chain employs TRBV2 and TRBJ2-3; weak D call: TRBD2 (5 bases). V dropped 2 bases and J dropped 1 base, with 16 bases sitting between them. This CDR3 contains 17 residues. CDR1 and CDR2 (germline): SNHLY, FYNNEI. CDR3 sequence: CASSEWGAGGGTDTQYF. The CDR3 bases are TGTGCCAGCAGTGAATGGGGTGCCGGAGGCGGCACAGATACGCAGTATTTT.

CDR3 nucleotide sequence: TGTGCCAGCAGCCCAACGAACGCCTTGGGTGAGCAGTTCTTC. This codes for CASSPTNALGEQFF. This sequence joins TRBV5-6 and TRBJ2-1; D remains unclear. CDR1 is SGHDT, CDR2 YYEEEE, per germline. V dropped 4 bases and J dropped 9 bases, with 17 bases sitting between them. The CDR3 has 14 amino acids. The full variable domain, in which reference TRBV5-6 and TRBJ2-1 provide the parts outside the CDR3, is DAGVTQSPTHLIKTRGQQVTLRCSPKSGHDTVSWYQQALGQGPQFIFQYYEEEERQRGNFPDRFSGHQFPNYSSELNVNALLLGDSALYLCASSPTNALGEQFFGPGTRLTVL.

This chain joins TRBV2 and TRBJ2-1, with D possibly being TRBD1 or TRBD2 (5 bases each). This CDR3 comprises 14 residues. V was clipped by 5 bases and J by 10 bases, with 18 bases between them. CDR1 is SNHLY, CDR2 FYNNEI, per germline. Here the CDR3 reads CASSPPDGAEEQFF. CDR3 DNA sequence: TGTGCCAGCAGTCCCCCGGACGGGGCCGAGGAGCAGTTCTTC.

Here the CDR3 reads CASSIGETYNEQFF. CDR3 in DNA: TGTGCCAGTAGTATAGGCGAGACCTACAATGAGCAGTTCTTC. The gene calls are TRBV19 and TRBJ2-1, with D unresolved. Trimming left V 1 base short and J 2 bases short, with 6 bases between. Germline CDR1 reads LNHDA; CDR2 reads SQIVND (reference sequence). The CDR3 spans 14 residues.

The rearrangement links TRBV11-3 to TRBJ2-4; 7 nucleotides line up with TRBD1. The CDR3 has 20 residues. V gave up 0 bases and J gave up 0 bases; unmatched junction bases: 14. The germline V gene encodes CDR1 SGHNT and CDR2 YENEEA. As DNA, the CDR3 is TGTGCCAGCAGCTTAGACCCCCGGCGGACAGGTTTTCTAGCCAAAAACATTCAGTACTTC. It translates to CASSLDPRRTGFLAKNIQYF.

V gene TRBV9 combines with J gene TRBJ2-7; no definite D call. The V gene lost 0 bases and the J gene lost 1 base, with 8 bases spanning the gap. The CDR3 runs to 14 residues. The germline gives CDR1 SGDLS, CDR2 YYNGEE. CDR3 coding DNA: TGTGCCAGCAGCGTAGCTAGTGATTCCTACGAGCAGTACTTC. It is translated as CASSVASDSYEQYF.

This clone has only one observation. V and J are TRBV25-1 and TRBJ2-1, with D possibly TRBD1 on 5 matching bases. CDR1 and CDR2 from the germline V gene are MGHDK and SYGVNS. This CDR3 spans 15 amino acids. V was clipped by 4 bases and J by 0 bases, with 10 bases between them. CDR3 loop: CASSAQGSSYNEQFF. The CDR3 DNA reads as TGTGCCAGCAGTGCCCAGGGAAGCTCCTACAATGAGCAGTTCTTC.

The chain employs TRBV7-6 and TRBJ2-7; no reliable D call. This CDR3 contains 15 residues. Germline V gene sequence: CDR1 SGHVS, CDR2 FNYEAQ. V was clipped by 1 base and J by 0 bases, with 10 bases between them. The CDR3, as DNA: TGTGCCAGCAGCTTAGGGGCAGCAAGCTCCTACGAGCAGTACTTC. Its translation is CASSLGAASSYEQYF.

CDR3 residues: CASSQGTGGGYTF. The CDR3 region has the DNA TGCGCCAGCAGCCAAGGGACAGGGGGTGGCTACACCTTC. The chain couples TRBV4-1 to TRBJ1-2, with 10 bases matching TRBD1. The CDR3 contains 13 residues. CDR1 MGHRA and CDR2 YSYEKL come from the germline V gene. V shed 1 base and J 7 bases; nucleotides not matched to a gene: 0.